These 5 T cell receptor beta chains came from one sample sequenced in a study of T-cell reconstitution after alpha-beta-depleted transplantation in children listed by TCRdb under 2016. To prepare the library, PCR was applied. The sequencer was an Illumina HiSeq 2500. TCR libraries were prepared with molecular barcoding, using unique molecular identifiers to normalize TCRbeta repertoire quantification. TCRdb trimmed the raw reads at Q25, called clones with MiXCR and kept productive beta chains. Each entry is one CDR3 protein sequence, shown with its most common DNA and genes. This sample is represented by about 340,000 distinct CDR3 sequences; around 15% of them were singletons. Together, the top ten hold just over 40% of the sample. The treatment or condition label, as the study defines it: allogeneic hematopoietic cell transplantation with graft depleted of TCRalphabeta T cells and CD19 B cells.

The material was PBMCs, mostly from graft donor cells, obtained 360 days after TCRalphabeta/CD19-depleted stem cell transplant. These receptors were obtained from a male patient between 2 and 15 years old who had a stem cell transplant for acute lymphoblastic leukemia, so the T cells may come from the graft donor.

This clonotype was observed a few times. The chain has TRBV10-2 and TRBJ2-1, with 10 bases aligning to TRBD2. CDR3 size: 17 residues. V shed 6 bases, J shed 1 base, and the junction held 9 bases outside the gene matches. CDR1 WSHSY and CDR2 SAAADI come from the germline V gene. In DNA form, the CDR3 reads TGCGCCAGCAGGGAACTAGCGGGACTACCATCCTACAATGAGCAGTTCTTC. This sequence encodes CASRELAGLPSYNEQFF.

The DNA for the CDR3 is TGTGCTAGTGGTTTCGCCGGGACAGGGGACCACGAGCAGTACTTC. Its translation is CASGFAGTGDHEQYF. The chain carries TRBV12-5 and TRBJ2-7; 10 bases agree with TRBD1. CDR1 LGHNT and CDR2 FRNRAP come from the germline V gene. The junction had 7 bases not matched to a gene; V was cut back by 3 bases and J by 5 bases. CDR3 size: 15 residues. Full variable domain (rest looked up from reference TRBV12-5 and TRBJ2-7): DARVTQTPRHKVTEMGQEVTMRCQPILGHNTVFWYRQTMMQGLELLAYFRNRAPLDDSGMPKDRFSAEMPDATLATLKIQPSEPRDSAVYFCASGFAGTGDHEQYFGPGTRLTVT.

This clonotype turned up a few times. As DNA, the CDR3 is TGCAGCGTTGGGGGAGGACAGGGTACTTACAATGAGCAGTTCTTC. This sequence encodes CSVGGGQGTYNEQFF. This rearrangement joins TRBV29-1 to TRBJ2-1, with 8 bases fitting TRBD1. This CDR3 spans 15 amino acids. V dropped 4 bases and J dropped 4; count of bases not matched to a gene: 9. Germline loops: CDR1 SQVTM, CDR2 ANQGSEA.

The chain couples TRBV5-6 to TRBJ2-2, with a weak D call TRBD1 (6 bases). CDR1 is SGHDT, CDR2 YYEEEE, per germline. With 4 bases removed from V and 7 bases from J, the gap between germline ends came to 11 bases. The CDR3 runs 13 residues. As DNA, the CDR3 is TGTGCCAGCAGCCACCCGACAGGCGGGGAGCTGTTTTTT. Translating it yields CASSHPTGGELFF.

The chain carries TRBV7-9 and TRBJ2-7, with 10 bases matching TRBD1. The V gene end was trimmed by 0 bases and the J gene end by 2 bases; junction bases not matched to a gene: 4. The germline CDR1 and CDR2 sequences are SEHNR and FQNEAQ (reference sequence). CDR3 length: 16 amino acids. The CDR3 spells CASSLAPGQGPYEQYF. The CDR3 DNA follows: TGTGCCAGCAGCTTAGCACCGGGACAGGGGCCCTACGAGCAGTACTTC.